The clone carrying this T cell receptor (beta chain) was found a few times. The target antigen is unknown. These data originate in a study of shared clonotypes between healthy human individuals. In the authors' workflow: Filtering differed because ImmunoSEQ produced junction-only sequences that carried no quality scores. Assay: immunoSEQ multiplex PCR; the TCRdb copy retains only in-frame clones and omits some. That table gives V, J and clone size, and the DNA gave D and trimming. The sample yields a few hundred thousand clones, 74% seen once. V lost 2 bases and J 5 bases, leaving 22 bases between the germline ends. CDR1 and CDR2 from the germline V gene are SGHVS and FNYEAQ. The CDR3 loop spans 18 amino acids. Study results and limitations: A few donors had around 5% of their naive CD4 clonotypes in common.

This chain connects TRBV7-6 to TRBJ2-1, with D perhaps TRBD2 (5 bases). The sequence was collected from a man aged 30-40 years in good health. The material sequenced was memory CD4+ T cells sorted from blood. Subset indicated: CD45RA-negative fraction. CDR3 sequence reads: CASSLRGTAADLNNEQFF. The CDR3 nucleotides read TGTGCCAGCAGCTTAAGAGGCACGGCAGCGGACCTTAACAATGAGCAGTTCTTC.